These 25 T cell receptor beta chains originate from one sample sequenced in a study of T cell responses to AZD1222 COVID-19 vaccine. The assay was immunoSEQ multiplex PCR, and TCRdb's table has in-frame clones only and misses some. The sample has more than 150,000 clones, 75% to 90% seen once; the top ten hold around 6.4%. The sequencing here drew on peripheral blood, taken on day 0 of AZD1222 vaccination. Source of these receptors: an adult in good health.

This clone was seen once. The chain employs TRBV6-5 and TRBJ1-2; 8 nucleotides line up with TRBD1. CDR3 length: 14 amino acids. V gave up 6 bases and J gave up 1 base; unmatched junction bases: 4. Germline-derived CDR1 and CDR2 are MNHEY and SVGAGI. The CDR3 spells CASRTQGVNYGYTF. The CDR3 coding sequence is TGTGCCAGCAGGACACAGGGGGTTAACTATGGCTACACCTTC.

The rearrangement links TRBV19 to TRBJ1-2; D unclear. V lost 4 bases and J lost 6, with 18 bases in between. This CDR3 comprises 15 residues. The V gene's germline CDR1 is LNHDA and CDR2 SQIVND (reference sequence). Written as DNA, the CDR3 is TGTGCCAGTAGTACCCAAAGGGCATTGTGGGATGGCTACACCTTC. Encoded protein: CASSTQRALWDGYTF.

The rearrangement joins TRBV12-3 or TRBV12-4 to TRBJ1-2; no reliable D call. The CDR3 runs 13 residues. V was clipped by 3 bases and J by 5 bases, with 10 bases between them. CDR3 nucleotide sequence: TGTGCCAGCAGTTTGCACGGTCGGTATGGCTACACCTTC. The encoded protein is CASSLHGRYGYTF.

V gene TRBV6-2 or TRBV6-3 combines with J gene TRBJ2-1; 12 nucleotides match TRBD2. This CDR3 has 16 residues. The V segment lost 5 bases and the J segment 7 bases; nucleotides outside the gene matches: 9. Germline V CDR1 and CDR2: MNHEY, SVGEGT. CDR3: CASSPQTSGGFNEQFF. The CDR3 DNA follows: TGTGCCAGCAGTCCGCAGACTAGCGGGGGATTTAATGAGCAGTTCTTC.

The gene calls are TRBV6-4 and TRBJ2-7, with 8 bases fitting TRBD2. CDR3 size: 13 residues. Germline loops: CDR1 MRHNA, CDR2 SNTAGT. The trim removed 6 bases at V and 13 bases at J, leaving 14 bases unmatched. The CDR3 loop is CASSAGGPFMNYF. In DNA form, the CDR3 reads TGTGCCAGCAGCGCGGGAGGCCCATTTATGAACTACTTC.

This sequence joins TRBV5-1 and TRBJ1-6; unclear D gene. The CDR3 is made up of 14 amino acids. Trimming removed 2 bases at V and 7 bases at J, with 10 bases between. The germline gives CDR1 SGHRS, CDR2 YFSETQ. The CDR3 here is CASSFDGGNSPLHF. In DNA, the CDR3 is TGCGCCAGCAGCTTCGACGGAGGGAATTCACCCCTCCACTTT.

This clone was seen once. V and J are TRBV7-2 and TRBJ2-3; 8 nucleotides match TRBD2. CDR1 is SGHTA and CDR2 is FQGNSA in the germline V gene. V lost 4 bases to trimming and J lost 6 bases; unmatched junction nucleotides: 6. This CDR3 is 14 amino acids long. The CDR3 is CASSSGLGSDTQYF. The CDR3, as DNA: TGTGCCAGCAGCTCGGGACTAGGTAGCGATACGCAGTATTTT.

This sequence joins TRBV30 and TRBJ1-5; tentatively, D is TRBD1 (5 bases). The CDR3 length is 13 residues. In germline, CDR1 is GTSNPN, CDR2 SVGIG (reference sequence). Deletions cut 1 base from V and 3 bases from J, with 7 bases between. This CDR3 is CAWSEDTNQPQHF. For the CDR3, the DNA is TGTGCCTGGAGTGAGGACACCAATCAGCCCCAGCATTTT.

With regard to this clone: In this CDR3 the conserved last residue, phenylalanine or tryptophan, is missing, so a read error is likely. No DNA is shown, since the ends of the CDR3 on it are uncertain; the CDR3 is the one TCRdb lists. The V gene is TRBV28, the J gene TRBJ2-4; the DNA was not used to check the table's D call, TRBD1. Germline values: CDR1 MDHEN, CDR2 SYDVKM. The CDR3 totals 15 residues, both ends included. This CDR3 is CASSPRAETGDSNFS.

The rearrangement joins TRBV18 to TRBJ1-1; 7 bases fit TRBD1. V dropped 0 bases and J dropped 1; count of bases not matched to a gene: 2. The CDR3 is 15 amino acids. Germline CDR1 KGHSH, CDR2 LQKENI. The CDR3 region is CASSPPWTGNTEAFF. The CDR3 DNA reads as TGTGCCAGCTCACCACCGTGGACAGGGAACACTGAAGCTTTCTTT.

The chain links TRBV4-1 to TRBJ1-3, with 7 positions matching TRBD1. This CDR3 is 15 amino acids long. Trimming took 0 bases from V and 2 from J; bases not matched to a gene: 1. Germline V gene sequence: CDR1 MGHRA, CDR2 YSYEKL. As DNA, the CDR3 is TGCGCCAGCAGCCAAGATCAGGGGGCTGGAAACACCATATATTTT. Its protein is CASSQDQGAGNTIYF.

This chain uses TRBV10-3 with TRBJ1-6; no reliable D call. The germline CDR1 and CDR2 sequences are ENHRY and SYGVKD. The CDR3 extends over 15 amino acids. V was cut by 0 bases and J by 9 bases, with 12 bases left in between. The CDR3 DNA sequence: TGTGCCATCAGTGAGTCGGACTCCTTTAGTTCACCCCTCCACTTT. Its protein product is CAISESDSFSSPLHF.

Only a few counts were recorded for this clone. The CDR3 bases are TGCGCCAGCAGGTCCCAGGACTATAATTCACCCCTCCACTTT. Translating gives CASRSQDYNSPLHF. This chain links TRBV5-1 with TRBJ1-6; D is undetermined. The CDR3 extends over 14 amino acids. V was shortened by 5 bases and J by 3 bases, with 9 bases between the two germline ends. Germline V gene data show CDR1 as SGHRS and CDR2 as YFSETQ. Combining the CDR3 with reference TRBV5-1 and TRBJ1-6 gives the whole variable domain KAGVTQTPRYLIKTRGQQVTLSCSPISGHRSVSWYQQTPGQGLQFLFEYFSETQRNKGNFPGRFSGRQFSNSRSEMNVSTLELGDSALYLCASRSQDYNSPLHFGNGTRLTVT.

This clone has only one observation. This chain uses TRBV7-2 with TRBJ2-7, with unresolved D. Germline CDR1 is SGHTA and CDR2 is FQGNSA. This CDR3 is built from 16 residues. The ends were cut back, 4 bases at V and 0 bases at J, with 16 bases in the middle. CDR3 in DNA: TGTGCCAGCAGCTCAGGACCGCGAACTGGCTCCTACGAGCAGTACTTC. It is translated as CASSSGPRTGSYEQYF. Filled out from reference TRBV7-2 and TRBJ2-7, the complete variable domain reads GAGVSQSPSNKVTEKGKDVELRCDPISGHTALYWYRQSLGQGLEFLIYFQGNSAPDKSGLPSDRFSAERTGGSVSTLTIQRTQQEDSAVYLCASSSGPRTGSYEQYFGPGTRLTVT.

The V and J genes are TRBV7-6 and TRBJ2-7; TRBD2 aligns across 10 bases. Germline V lookup: CDR1 SGHVS, CDR2 FNYEAQ. There are 15 residues in the CDR3. J gave up 1 base and V 1 base, and 1 base lay outside the gene matches. The CDR3 reads CASSLVSGGSYEQYF. The CDR3 region has the DNA TGTGCCAGCAGCTTAGTTAGCGGGGGGTCCTACGAGCAGTACTTC.

The gene calls are TRBV7-2 and TRBJ1-3, with a tentative D call TRBD1 (6 bases). Trimming shortened V by 2 bases and J by 4 bases, and 15 bases separated the two germline ends. Germline-derived CDR1 and CDR2 are SGHTA and FQGNSA. The CDR3 consists of 16 residues. The CDR3 is CASSLHSGGAGNTIYF. The CDR3 DNA reads as TGTGCCAGCAGCTTACACAGCGGGGGGGCCGGAAACACCATATATTTT.

This clone was found once. The chain recombines TRBV10-1 with TRBJ1-5; D gene ambiguous. CDR1 and CDR2 (germline): WNHNN, SYGVQD (reference sequence). This CDR3 is 15 amino acids long. With 6 bases removed from V and 1 base from J, the gap between germline ends came to 13 bases. The CDR3: CASRVDGSSNQPQHF. Here the CDR3 DNA reads TGCGCCAGCAGGGTGGATGGGTCCAGCAATCAGCCCCAGCATTTT.

This chain joins TRBV19 and TRBJ1-1; 7 bases are a match to TRBD1. J lost 9 bases, V lost 4 bases, and 5 bases had no gene match. CDR3 length: 12 amino acids. Germline CDR1 reads LNHDA; CDR2 reads SQIVND (reference sequence). CDR3: CASSNDREKAFF. The CDR3 region has the DNA TGTGCCAGTAGTAACGACAGGGAGAAAGCTTTCTTT.

The CDR3 region is CAYRFFNTGELFF. The CDR3 DNA sequence: TGTGCCTACCGGTTTTTCAACACCGGGGAGCTGTTTTTT. The chain recombines TRBV30 with TRBJ2-2, with D unresolved. V lost 7 bases to trimming and J lost 2 bases, with 11 bases between them. This CDR3 region has 13 residues. Germline V gene sequence: CDR1 GTSNPN, CDR2 SVGIG (reference sequence).

The genes are TRBV7-2 and TRBJ1-3; D gene uncertain. This CDR3 is built from 14 residues. V was pared by 1 base and J by 8 bases, with 12 bases between. CDR1 is SGHTA, CDR2 FQGNSA, per germline. CDR3 sequence (DNA): TGTGCCAGCAGCTTAGTGTCCGGAACAGACACCATATATTTT. Protein: CASSLVSGTDTIYF. Based on the CDR3 plus reference TRBV7-2 and TRBJ1-3, the full variable domain is GAGVSQSPSNKVTEKGKDVELRCDPISGHTALYWYRQSLGQGLEFLIYFQGNSAPDKSGLPSDRFSAERTGGSVSTLTIQRTQQEDSAVYLCASSLVSGTDTIYFGEGSWLTVV.

The CDR3 bases are TGTGCCAGCTCACCAGTTGAGGACACCTATGGCTACACCTTC. It yields the protein CASSPVEDTYGYTF. V is TRBV18 and J is TRBJ1-2, with D perhaps TRBD1 (5 bases). With 2 bases removed from V and 4 bases from J, the gap between germline ends came to 11 bases. There are 14 residues in the CDR3. The V gene's germline CDR1 is KGHSH and CDR2 LQKENI.

The chain couples TRBV7-9 to TRBJ2-5; 9 bases are shared with TRBD2. Per germline, CDR1 SEHNR and CDR2 FQNEAQ (reference sequence). J was trimmed by 0 bases and V by 3 bases; bases with no gene match: 2. The CDR3 is 15 amino acids. The CDR3 is CASSFGLAYQETQYF. The DNA for the CDR3 is TGTGCCAGCAGCTTCGGACTAGCGTACCAAGAGACCCAGTACTTC.

This clone was seen a single time. This chain connects TRBV30 to TRBJ1-2, with D tentatively TRBD1 (6 bases). Trimming left V 3 bases short and J 3 bases short, with 14 bases between. Germline V gives CDR1 GTSNPN, CDR2 SVGIG (reference sequence). The CDR3 consists of 14 residues. CDR3 amino acids: CAWRIQGIDYGYTF. DNA for the CDR3: TGTGCCTGGAGAATACAGGGAATCGACTATGGCTACACCTTC.

This chain links TRBV18 with TRBJ1-4, with D hard to call. The V gene lost 3 bases and the J gene lost 10 bases, with 15 bases spanning the gap. The CDR3 loop spans 14 amino acids. Germline CDR1 reads KGHSH; CDR2 reads LQKENI. In nucleotides, the CDR3 is TGTGCCAGCTCACCGATGGCCGAGGAGGGAAAACTGTTTTTT. Protein sequence: CASSPMAEEGKLFF.

This clone occurred once. The V call is TRBV27, the J call TRBJ1-2, with 9 nucleotides matching TRBD1. CDR3 length: 16 amino acids. The V segment lost 5 bases and the J segment 5 bases; nucleotides outside the gene matches: 12. Per germline, CDR1 MNHEY and CDR2 SMNVEV (reference sequence). The DNA of the CDR3 is TGTGCCAGCAGTCCCACCTCCGGGACAGGGTTATATGGCTACACCTTC. As protein: CASSPTSGTGLYGYTF.